Sequencing of this T cell receptor beta chain was carried out in a study of T cell repertoires in cytomegalovirus infection. Study as a whole: Selection of CMV epitopes for the study included recently identified HLA-C-restricted and well-studied HLA-B-restricted ones.

J gave up 5 bases and V 8 bases, and 11 bases lay outside the gene matches. Germline V lookup: CDR1 LNHDA, CDR2 SQIVND (reference sequence). There are 15 residues in the CDR3. On this clonotype: What it recognizes is unknown.

TCRdb fed the reads into MiXCR, producing one record per CDR3 protein. The repertoire has about 920,000 distinct CDR3 sequences, under 40% of them found once; the top ten carry over 10%. General study points: Public TCR beta family frequency separated CMV-and-HLA carriers, including in an independent cohort. Clonotype analysis showed dominance of the ex vivo response by HLA-C-restricted CMV-specific TCR beta clonotypes.

The clonotype originates from a human donor in good health (CMV status not recorded). Some clones in this sample may be carry-over from other donors' samples. This specimen consisted of cultured CD8+ T cells from PBMCs, obtained from culture after CMV antigen stimulation. V usage is TRBV19 and J usage is TRBJ2-3; 9 bases fit TRBD1. In DNA, the CDR3 is TGTGCCAGTCTCCCTCGGACAGGGGACTTAGATACGCAGTATTTT. Translating it yields CASLPRTGDLDTQYF.